This T cell receptor beta chain derives from a study of neurological immune-mediated disorders. V was cut by 4 bases and J by 4 bases, with 9 bases left in between. Germline loops: CDR1 MNHNS, CDR2 SASEGT. There are 13 residues in the CDR3. TCRdb used MiXCR to reprocess the 5' RACE reads, holding one entry per CDR3 protein. The sample holds about 31,000 distinct CDR3 sequences, 10% to 15% seen once. Study-level findings and limits: The greatest TCR clonal expansion appeared in HTLV-1-associated myelopathy and the smallest, falling below healthy controls, in multiple sclerosis.

This clonotype was recorded at least ten times. Its matching antigen is unknown. Time point given: technical triplicate 2. Sorted libraries were derived from 800,000 to 1,000,000 CD4+ or CD8+ T cells. Input material: CD4+ T cells from blood. The rearrangement joins TRBV6-1 to TRBJ2-3; possible D gene TRBD2, 5 bases. The source is a female donor with HTLV-1-associated myelopathy (HAM/TSP). The CDR3 DNA reads as TGTGCCAGCAGTGTGACGGGGTCAGATACGCAGTATTTT. Residues: CASSVTGSDTQYF.